This passage covers 27 T cell receptor beta chains from one sample sequenced in a study of T cell repertoires in cytomegalovirus infection. TCRdb re-analysed the reads in MiXCR, keeping a single row per CDR3 protein. The data hold some 680,000 distinct CDR3 sequences, with less than 40% observed a single time. The sample consisted of PBMCs. Every receptor here comes from a human donor in good health (CMV status not recorded). Some clones in this sample may be carry-over from other donors' samples.

This clonotype came up once. Lacking the conserved final phenylalanine or tryptophan, this CDR3 likely reflects a read error. This chain connects TRBV28 to TRBJ2-1; 16 bases line up with TRBD2. The CDR3 contains 18 residues. CDR1 is MDHEN and CDR2 is SYDVKM in the germline V gene. Trimming removed 5 bases from V and 5 bases from J; junction bases left unmatched: 9. The DNA for the CDR3 is TGTGCCAGCAGTGGGACTAGCGGGAGGGCCCAGGGAAACAATGAGCAGTTCTTA. This sequence encodes CASSGTSGRAQGNNEQFL.

V and J are TRBV18 and TRBJ1-1; D is undetermined. The CDR3 covers 15 residues. Trimming removed 2 bases from V and 1 base from J, with 11 bases in between. Germline assignment: CDR1 KGHSH and CDR2 LQKENI. The DNA for the CDR3 is TGTGCCAGCTCACCAACGCGACACCCGAACACTGAAGCTTTCTTT. This sequence encodes CASSPTRHPNTEAFF.

The table lists this clonotype with a count of one. A read error is possible here, since a much larger clone lies one base away. The V call is TRBV7-8, the J call TRBJ2-5; maybe TRBD2 (6 bases). Looked up from germline, CDR1 is SGHVS and CDR2 is FQNEAQ. The CDR3 totals 17 residues. The V end was cut by 2 bases, the J end by 8 bases, with 24 bases between. CDR3 sequence: CASSLLTLPGGTDTQYF. CDR3 sequence (DNA): TGTGCCAGCAGCTTACTCACACTCCCCGGGGGAACAGATACCCAGTACTTC.

The rearrangement joins TRBV7-8 to TRBJ1-2; tentatively, D is TRBD1 (5 bases). CDR1 is SGHVS, CDR2 FQNEAQ, per germline. CDR3 size: 15 residues. V was trimmed by 5 bases and J by 5 bases, leaving 18 bases between them. The CDR3 is CASSLTAQGRYGYTF. The CDR3 DNA follows: TGTGCCAGCAGCCTAACTGCGCAGGGCCGGTATGGCTACACCTTC.

In this sample, this clonotype turned up a few times. The V gene is TRBV7-9, the J gene TRBJ1-1; 9 bases match TRBD1. This CDR3 spans 14 amino acids. The germline CDR1 and CDR2 sequences are SEHNR and FQNEAQ (reference sequence). Trimming removed 5 bases from V and 6 bases from J; junction bases left unmatched: 7. Here the CDR3 DNA reads TGTGCCAGCAGCGCGGGACAGGGCCTCCCTGAAGCTTTCTTT. Translating it yields CASSAGQGLPEAFF.

This clonotype appeared many times. The chain has TRBV7-2 and TRBJ1-4; D possibly corresponds to TRBD1 (5 bases). Germline V gene lookup returns CDR1 SGHTA and CDR2 FQGNSA. The CDR3 extends over 15 amino acids. Trimming pared 5 bases from V and 5 bases from J, leaving 15 bases between. The CDR3 loop reads CASSRRGNQNEKLFF. CDR3 DNA: TGTGCCAGCAGCCGACGGGGCAACCAAAATGAAAAACTGTTTTTT.

This clonotype was detected many times. The J gene is TRBJ2-7, the V gene TRBV28, with D possibly being TRBD1 (6 bases). The CDR3 extends over 12 amino acids. V was clipped by 6 bases and J by 3 bases, with 9 bases between them. Germline CDR1 and CDR2: MDHEN and SYDVKM. The CDR3 protein is CASSGRGYEQYF. As DNA, the CDR3 is TGTGCCAGCAGCGGCAGGGGCTACGAGCAGTACTTC.

The rearrangement joins TRBV7-2 to TRBJ1-5; D remains ambiguous. CDR1 and CDR2 from the germline V gene are SGHTA and FQGNSA. The CDR3 has 13 amino acids. With 1 base removed from V and 5 bases from J, the gap between germline ends came to 6 bases. The CDR3 loop reads CASSLVRHQPQHF. In DNA form, the CDR3 reads TGTGCCAGCAGCTTAGTGCGTCATCAGCCCCAGCATTTT.

This chain connects TRBV28 to TRBJ2-7; TRBD1 matches 7 bases. V lost 5 bases to trimming and J lost 1 base; unmatched junction nucleotides: 8. This CDR3 spans 15 amino acids. Germline CDR1 is MDHEN and CDR2 is SYDVKM. Here the CDR3 reads CASSNPWTGSYEQYF. In DNA, the CDR3 is TGTGCCAGCAGTAATCCCTGGACAGGATCCTACGAGCAGTACTTC.

This clonotype was recorded at least ten times. The V gene is TRBV7-8, the J gene TRBJ2-1; TRBD2 matches at 9 bases. The CDR3 has 15 residues. V gave up 1 base and J gave up 5 bases; unmatched junction bases: 3. The germline gives CDR1 SGHVS, CDR2 FQNEAQ. The CDR3 bases are TGTGCCAGCAGCTTAGTAGCGGGAGCGCACAATGAGCAGTTCTTC. This translates into CASSLVAGAHNEQFF.

In its sample, this clonotype was seen many times. The gene calls are TRBV7-2 and TRBJ2-7; D not certain. The CDR3 consists of 14 residues. Germline lookup yields CDR1 SGHTA and CDR2 FQGNSA. The V end was cut by 5 bases, the J end by 6 bases, with 17 bases between. The CDR3 DNA reads TGTGCCAGCAGCCGTCCCGGTTCCTTCGGCGAGCAGTACTTC. Encoded protein: CASSRPGSFGEQYF.

The chain carries TRBV7-2 and TRBJ2-7, with unresolved D. The CDR3 extends over 12 amino acids. Germline V gives CDR1 SGHTA, CDR2 FQGNSA. Trimming removed 5 bases at V and 3 bases at J, with 8 bases between. The CDR3 loop reads CASSKVGYEQYF. The CDR3 DNA sequence: TGTGCCAGCAGCAAAGTGGGCTACGAGCAGTACTTC.

The chain carries TRBV10-3 and TRBJ2-5; the match to TRBD1 covers 8 bases. J lost 1 base, V lost 5 bases, and 3 bases had no gene match. The CDR3 runs to 14 residues. CDR1 and CDR2 (germline): ENHRY, SYGVKD. CDR3 region: CAISLQGAQETQYF. CDR3 DNA: TGTGCCATCAGTTTGCAGGGGGCCCAAGAGACCCAGTACTTC.

The chain links TRBV7-9 to TRBJ2-1; D is unresolved. The CDR3 spans 15 residues. Per germline, CDR1 SEHNR and CDR2 FQNEAQ (reference sequence). V was pared by 2 bases and J by 5 bases, with 13 bases between. CDR3 sequence reads: CASSLYGERDNEQFF. CDR3 bases: TGTGCCAGCAGCTTATATGGGGAAAGGGACAATGAGCAGTTCTTC. The complete variable domain, with remaining parts taken from reference TRBV7-9 and TRBJ2-1, reads DTGVSQNPRHKITKRGQNVTFRCDPISEHNRLYWYRQTLGQGPEFLTYFQNEAQLEKSRLLSDRFSAERPKGSFSTLEIQRTEQGDSAMYLCASSLYGERDNEQFFGPGTRLTVL.

This clonotype was counted a few times. V gene TRBV10-3 combines with J gene TRBJ1-5; D is perhaps TRBD1 (5 bases). Germline loops: CDR1 ENHRY, CDR2 SYGVKD. This CDR3 spans 15 amino acids. Trimming left V 4 bases short and J 2 bases short, with 12 bases between. The CDR3 is CAISALGGGNQPQHF. The CDR3, as DNA: TGTGCCATCAGTGCCTTGGGGGGGGGCAATCAGCCCCAGCATTTT.

This rearrangement joins TRBV12-3 or TRBV12-4 to TRBJ2-1, with unresolved D. This CDR3 has 15 amino acids. Trimming pared 6 bases from V and 2 bases from J, leaving 14 bases between. CDR3 DNA sequence: TGTGCCAGCAGATCCGCCTCATCCCCCTACAATGAGCAGTTCTTC. It is translated as CASRSASSPYNEQFF.

This clonotype was seen only a few times. The gene calls are TRBV7-8 and TRBJ2-5; D perhaps matches TRBD1 (6 bases). Germline V gene lookup returns CDR1 SGHVS and CDR2 FQNEAQ. This CDR3 contains 12 residues. Trimming left V 4 bases short and J 6 bases short, with 9 bases between. CDR3 in amino acids: CASSYREKTQYF. The CDR3, as DNA: TGTGCCAGCAGCTACAGGGAGAAGACCCAGTACTTC.

To note about this clonotype: A much more abundant neighbour one base away suggests this may be a read error. The chain couples TRBV7-2 to TRBJ1-1; tentative D call: TRBD1 (6 bases). The CDR3 has 13 amino acids. Looked up from germline, CDR1 is SGHTA and CDR2 is FQGNSA. The DNA for the CDR3 is TGTGCCAGCAGCTCCGCCCGGGACACCCGTGCTTTATTT. Its protein is CASSSARDTRALF.

CDR3 loop: CSALTGVYGYTF. The CDR3 bases are TGCAGTGCCCTGACAGGCGTCTATGGCTACACCTTC. This chain links TRBV20-1 with TRBJ1-2; TRBD1 is a possible D gene (6 bases). Germline V lookup: CDR1 DFQATT, CDR2 SNEGSKA (reference sequence). Trimming left V 6 bases short and J 4 bases short, with 12 bases between. The CDR3 is 12 residues long.

This clonotype was seen at least ten times. This chain connects TRBV7-8 to TRBJ1-4, with unresolved D. The V gene's germline CDR1 is SGHVS and CDR2 FQNEAQ. The CDR3 is 13 residues long. Trimming pared 4 bases from V and 7 bases from J, leaving 10 bases between. The CDR3 region has the DNA TGTGCCAGCAGCTCCGGGGTTTTTGAAAAACTGTTTTTT. Protein: CASSSGVFEKLFF. Complete variable domain (other parts from reference TRBV7-8 and TRBJ1-4): GAGVSQSPRYKVAKRGQDVALRCDPISGHVSLFWYQQALGQGPEFLTYFQNEAQLDKSGLPSDRFFAERPEGSVSTLKIQRTQQEDSAVYLCASSSGVFEKLFFGSGTQLSVL.

V is TRBV6-1 and J is TRBJ1-1; D is unclear. Per germline, CDR1 MNHNS and CDR2 SASEGT. V dropped 8 bases and J dropped 9 bases, with 22 bases sitting between them. This CDR3 is 14 amino acids long. The CDR3 protein is CASLGSGRAGKAFF. The CDR3 DNA reads as TGTGCCAGCTTGGGGAGCGGACGAGCCGGTAAAGCTTTCTTT.

This clonotype was observed a handful of times. This rearrangement joins TRBV5-1 to TRBJ1-1; D call uncertain. The V and J ends lost 5 bases and 2 bases respectively, with 16 bases between them. The germline CDR1 and CDR2 sequences are SGHRS and YFSETQ. The CDR3 spans 15 residues. Here the CDR3 reads CASSVGGGSNTEAFF. The CDR3 coding sequence is TGCGCCAGCAGTGTGGGTGGAGGGTCAAACACTGAAGCTTTCTTT.

This clonotype was counted a few times. The rearrangement links TRBV12-3 or TRBV12-4 to TRBJ1-1; tentative D call: TRBD1 (6 bases). The V end was cut by 0 bases, the J end by 2 bases, with 10 bases between. This CDR3 has 15 amino acids. DNA of the CDR3: TGTGCCAGCAGTTTAGCCCGGACAGTCAACACTGAAGCTTTCTTT. It codes for CASSLARTVNTEAFF.

The table lists this clonotype with a few counts. The J gene is TRBJ2-2, the V gene TRBV12-3 or TRBV12-4; D may be TRBD1 or TRBD2 (6 bases each). Trimming cost V 4 bases and J 7 bases, with 16 bases left between them. The CDR3 has 15 amino acids. The CDR3: CASSSRGHWGGELFF. DNA for the CDR3: TGTGCCAGCAGTTCTCGGGGGCACTGGGGCGGGGAGCTGTTTTTT.

This clonotype was detected only a few times. The chain employs TRBV28 and TRBJ2-7; TRBD2 aligns across 12 bases. From germline, CDR1 is MDHEN and CDR2 SYDVKM. The CDR3 length is 16 residues. The J segment lost 7 bases and the V segment lost 5 bases, leaving 12 bases of the junction unmatched. The CDR3 DNA is TGTGCCAGCAGTGAGGGACTAGCGGGTTACCTTTTAGAGCAGTACTTC. This translates into CASSEGLAGYLLEQYF.

The chain uses TRBV10-3 and TRBJ2-5; D is ambiguous. The CDR3 consists of 15 residues. Germline V lookup: CDR1 ENHRY, CDR2 SYGVKD. V dropped 3 bases and J dropped 5 bases, with 16 bases sitting between them. CDR3 in DNA: TGTGCCATCAGTGACCTAACAGCGACCGGGGAGACCCAGTACTTC. It encodes CAISDLTATGETQYF.

The V and J genes are TRBV18 and TRBJ1-5; D remains unclear. Trimming stripped 3 bases from V and 7 bases from J, with 10 bases between. CDR1 is KGHSH and CDR2 is LQKENI in the germline V gene. The CDR3 consists of 13 residues. In nucleotides, the CDR3 is TGTGCCAGCTCACCCGAAATGGGACAGCCCCAGCATTTT. Translation gives CASSPEMGQPQHF.